This T cell receptor beta chain appears in the sequencing data of a study of cytomegalovirus exposure and HLA in healthy donors. Whole-study results and caveats: CMV antigen specificity of three CMV-associated chains was confirmed in vitro.

In the case of this clone: The antigen is not known.

PCR involved 60 Vbeta and 13 Jbeta primers. Sequencing used immunoSEQ multiplex PCR; TCRdb keeps in-frame clones, though not all of them. The top ten clones hold roughly 3.9% of a sample with some 40,000 clones, about 70% of them seen once. The receptor was derived from a man in his forties in good health and CMV-seronegative. Sequenced sample: PBMCs.

The CDR3 here is CASRRDIGSYNEQFF. DNA for the CDR3: TGTGCCAGCAGAAGGGACATCGGCTCCTACAATGAGCAGTTCTTC. The chain is built from TRBV6-4 and TRBJ2-1, with TRBD1 as a possible D gene (6 bases). V was cut by 6 bases and J by 0 bases, with 12 bases left in between. Germline V gene sequence: CDR1 MRHNA, CDR2 SNTAGT. The CDR3 has 15 amino acids.